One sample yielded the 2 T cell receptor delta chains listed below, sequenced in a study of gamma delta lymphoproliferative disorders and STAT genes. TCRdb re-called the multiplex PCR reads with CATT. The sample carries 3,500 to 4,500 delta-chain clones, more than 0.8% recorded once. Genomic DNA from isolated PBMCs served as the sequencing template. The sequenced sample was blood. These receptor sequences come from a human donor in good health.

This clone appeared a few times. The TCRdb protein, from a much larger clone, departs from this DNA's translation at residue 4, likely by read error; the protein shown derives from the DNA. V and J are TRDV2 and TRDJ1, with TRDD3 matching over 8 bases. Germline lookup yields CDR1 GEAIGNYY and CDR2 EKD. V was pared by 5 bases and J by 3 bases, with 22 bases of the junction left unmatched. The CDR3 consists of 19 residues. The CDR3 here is CACGGVLGARRNIADKLIF. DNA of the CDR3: TGTGCCTGTGGAGGGGTACTGGGGGCCCGGCGGAATATCGCCGATAAACTCATCTTT.

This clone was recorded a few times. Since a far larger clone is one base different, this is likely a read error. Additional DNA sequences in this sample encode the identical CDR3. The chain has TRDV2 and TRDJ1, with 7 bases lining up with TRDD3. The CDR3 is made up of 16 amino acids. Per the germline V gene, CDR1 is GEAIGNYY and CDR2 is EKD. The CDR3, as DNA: TGTGCCTGTGACACCGTAGGATACGCGGCCACCGACAAACTCATCTTT. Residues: CACDTVGYAATDKLIF.